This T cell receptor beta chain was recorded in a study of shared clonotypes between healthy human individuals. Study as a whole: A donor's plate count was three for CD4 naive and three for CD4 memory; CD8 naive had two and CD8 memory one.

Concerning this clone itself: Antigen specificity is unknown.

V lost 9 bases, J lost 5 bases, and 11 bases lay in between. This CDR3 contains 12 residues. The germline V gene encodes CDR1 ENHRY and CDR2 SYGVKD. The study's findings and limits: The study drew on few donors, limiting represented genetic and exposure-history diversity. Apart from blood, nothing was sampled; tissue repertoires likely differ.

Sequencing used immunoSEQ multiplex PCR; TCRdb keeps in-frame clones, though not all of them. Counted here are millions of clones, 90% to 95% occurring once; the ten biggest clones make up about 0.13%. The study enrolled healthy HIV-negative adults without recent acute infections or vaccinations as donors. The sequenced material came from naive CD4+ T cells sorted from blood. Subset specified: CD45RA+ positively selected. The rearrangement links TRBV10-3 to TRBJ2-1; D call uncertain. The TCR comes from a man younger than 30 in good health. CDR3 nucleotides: TGTGCCATGTCGGGTGTGGACAATGAGCAGTTCTTC. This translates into CAMSGVDNEQFF.